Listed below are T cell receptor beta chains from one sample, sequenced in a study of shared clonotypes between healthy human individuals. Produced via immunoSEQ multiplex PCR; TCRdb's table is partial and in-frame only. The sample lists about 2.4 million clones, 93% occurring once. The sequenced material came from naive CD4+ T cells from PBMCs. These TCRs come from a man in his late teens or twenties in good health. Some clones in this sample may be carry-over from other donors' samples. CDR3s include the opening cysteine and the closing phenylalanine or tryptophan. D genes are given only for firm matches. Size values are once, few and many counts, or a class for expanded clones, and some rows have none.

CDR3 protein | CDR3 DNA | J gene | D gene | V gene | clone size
CASSYRDSGYGYTF | TGTGCCAGCAGTTACCGGGACTCTGGGTATGGCTACACCTTC | TRBJ1-2 | - | TRBV6-5 | -
CASWDPYGYTF | TGTGCCAGCTGGGATCCATATGGCTACACCTTC | TRBJ1-2 | - | TRBV27 | few
CASSLGVLYGTDTQYF | TGTGCCAGCAGTTTAGGGGTCTTGTATGGCACAGATACGCAGTATTTT | TRBJ2-3 | - | TRBV28 | -
CASSGTGGYNQPQHF | TGTGCCAGCAGCGGGACAGGGGGGTACAATCAGCCCCAGCATTTT | TRBJ1-5 | TRBD1 | TRBV27 | -
CASRITGGYYGYTF | TGTGCCAGCAGGATTACAGGGGGGTACTATGGCTACACCTTC | TRBJ1-2 | TRBD1 | TRBV27 | once
CASSTGFYQPQHF | TGTGCCAGCAGTACAGGGTTTTATCAGCCCCAGCATTTT | TRBJ1-5 | - | TRBV6-5 | -
CASSETVLNSGNTIYF | TGTGCCAGCAGTGAGACGGTCCTTAACTCTGGAAACACCATATATTTT | TRBJ1-3 | - | TRBV6-1 | -
CASSEATGNTIYF | TGTGCCAGCAGTGAAGCGACGGGAAACACCATATATTTT | TRBJ1-3 | - | TRBV6-1 | -
CASRINPSGTYEQYF | TGTGCCAGCAGAATTAACCCTAGCGGGACGTACGAGCAGTACTTC | TRBJ2-7 | TRBD2 | TRBV28 | once
CASSKTGPDTQYF | TGTGCCAGCAGCAAGACAGGGCCAGATACGCAGTATTTT | TRBJ2-3 | TRBD1 | TRBV7-9 | -